Sequencing of this T cell receptor beta chain was carried out in a study of blood T cell repertoires in COVID-19. CDR3 length equals 13 residues. Trimming took 6 bases from V and 2 from J, leaving 10 bases between them. Germline assignment: CDR1 SNHLY and CDR2 FYNNEI. Libraries were prepared by immunoSEQ multiplex PCR; TCRdb keeps only in-frame clonotypes and omits some of them. The table records about 300,000 clones, around nine tenths of them present only once. V is TRBV2 and J is TRBJ1-1; D remains unclear. The TCR sequence derives from a woman between 35 and 50 years old who had recovered from COVID-19. The sequenced sample was PBMCs or T cells enriched from blood (not recorded which). The CDR3 DNA sequence: TGTGCCAGCAGCCCGGGAGAAAACACTGAAGCTTTCTTT. Residues: CASSPGENTEAFF.